The rows below give T cell receptor beta chains drawn from one sample of a study of radiation and T cells in renal cell carcinoma. Using immunoSEQ multiplex PCR, the repertoire was profiled, and TCRdb retains in-frame clones only, with some absent. The sample has approximately 140,000 clones; about 88% are singletons. The specimen comprised blood, sampled from a patient whose treatment included radiotherapy and nephrectomy. The receptors were sampled from a woman between 65 and 79 years old with renal cell carcinoma. The CDR3 runs from the conserved cysteine through the conserved F or W. The D gene is left open where the match is weak. Some rows mark clone size as missing; the rest say once, few, many or name a class of expanded clone.

13	TRBV2	.	.	TRBJ2-7	TGTGCCAGCACCGTGGACAGAGCCTACGAGCAGTACTTC	CASTVDRAYEQYF
14	TRBV6-5	TRBD1	.	TRBJ1-2	TGTGCCAGCAGAAAGGGACAGGGGGCGAATGGCTACACCTTC	CASRKGQGANGYTF
12	TRBV6-1	.	.	TRBJ2-5	TGTGCCAGCAGTGACCCAGCTTGGACCCAGTACTTC	CASSDPAWTQYF
14	TRBV10-3	.	.	TRBJ1-5	TGCGCCATCAGCCTAAAGCAAGACAATCAGCCCCAGCATTTT	CAISLKQDNQPQHF
14	TRBV6-1	TRBD2	.	TRBJ2-1	TGTGCCAGCCGACTAGCGGGGGTGAACAATGAGCAGTTCTTC	CASRLAGVNNEQFF
12	TRBV6-6	.	.	TRBJ1-5	TGTGCCAGCAGTTATGGGAATCAGCCCCAGCATTTT	CASSYGNQPQHF
14	TRBV18	.	.	TRBJ1-2	TGTGCCAGCTCTCCTGAACAGGAAAACTATGGCTACACCTTC	CASSPEQENYGYTF
11	TRBV29-1	.	.	TRBJ1-2	TGCAGCGTGGATAAATCCTATGGCTACACCTTC	CSVDKSYGYTF
12	TRBV7-8	.	.	TRBJ1-2	TGTGCCAGCAGCCCCCCGGGGTATGGCTACACCTTC	CASSPPGYGYTF
12	TRBV29-1	.	.	TRBJ2-7	TGCAGCGCCGGGGGAGTATCCTACGAGCAGTACTTC	CSAGGVSYEQYF
15	TRBV19	.	.	TRBJ1-2	TGTGCCAGTACCCTTAGTCTAGTGGACCGGCAGGGTCCCACCTTC	CASTLSLVDRQGPTF
14	TRBV7-2	TRBD2	.	TRBJ2-7	TGTGCCAGCAGCTTACTAGCGGGGTCCTACGAGCAGTACTTC	CASSLLAGSYEQYF
14	TRBV19	.	.	TRBJ2-5	TGTGCCAGTAGTATCGGACAGAGCCAAGAGACCCAGTACTTC	CASSIGQSQETQYF
15	TRBV28	.	.	TRBJ2-7	TGTGCCAGCAGTCCAGCACAGGGTTCGGGCTACGAGCAGTACTTC	CASSPAQGSGYEQYF
17	TRBV13	.	.	TRBJ2-1	TGTGCCAGCAGCTTTAGGGGGGGCGGTGTCTCCTACAATGAGCAGTTCTTC	CASSFRGGGVSYNEQFF
14	TRBV11-3	TRBD1	once	TRBJ2-5	TGTGCCAGCAGCTTGGGGACAGTCCAAGAGACCCAGTACTTC	CASSLGTVQETQYF
14	TRBV28	.	.	TRBJ2-4	TGTGCCAGCAGCCCAAGAGTAGCCAAAAACATTCAGTACTTC	CASSPRVAKNIQYF
15	TRBV5-1	TRBD1	.	TRBJ2-5	TGCGCCAGCAGCTTGGAAGAAGGACAGGGGGAGACCCAGTACTTC	CASSLEEGQGETQYF
18	TRBV7-3	.	once	TRBJ2-6	TGTGCCAGCAGTTTAAGGGGGGGCCGCATAACTGGGGCCAACGTCCTGACTTTC	CASSLRGGRITGANVLTF
15	TRBV7-2	TRBD1	.	TRBJ1-3	TGTGCCAGCAGCTCGGGGACAGGTTCTGGAAACACCATATATTTT	CASSSGTGSGNTIYF
14	TRBV18	.	.	TRBJ2-7	TGTGCCAGCTCACCACCGATGCAGTTCTACGAGCAGTACTTC	CASSPPMQFYEQYF
16	TRBV7-2	.	.	TRBJ2-7	TGTGCCAGCAGCTTTGATGGGGCCGCCTCCTCCTACGAGCAGTACTTC	CASSFDGAASSYEQYF
12	TRBV28	TRBD1	once	TRBJ2-7	TGTGCCAGCAGTCCGGACAGGCGTGAGCAGTACTTC	CASSPDRREQYF
15	TRBV30	.	.	TRBJ1-6	TGTGCCTGGAGTGGGCTAGGAGGGTCTAATTCACCCCTCCACTTT	CAWSGLGGSNSPLHF
14	TRBV15	TRBD1	.	TRBJ1-2	TGTGCCACCAGCAGGACAGGGTCGGCATATGGCTACACCTTC	CATSRTGSAYGYTF
11	TRBV20-1	TRBD1	.	TRBJ2-7	TGCAGTGTCAGACAGGGCTACGAGCAGTACTTC	CSVRQGYEQYF
13	TRBV5-1	TRBD1	.	TRBJ1-1	TGCGCCAGCGGCCGACAGGGTAGCACTGAAGCTTTCTTT	CASGRQGSTEAFF
16	TRBV7-2	TRBD2	.	TRBJ2-2	TGTGCCAGCAGATCGGGGGGGGCCTTGAGCACCGGGGAGCTGTTTTTT	CASRSGGALSTGELFF
16	TRBV4-3	.	.	TRBJ1-1	TGCGCCAGCAGCCAAGACTTGATATTGGGGAACACTGAAGCTTTCTTT	CASSQDLILGNTEAFF
14	TRBV5-1	TRBD1	.	TRBJ2-7	TGCGCCAGCAGCTTCGGGACAGGGGACTACGAGCAGTACTTC	CASSFGTGDYEQYF
15	TRBV19	.	.	TRBJ2-1	TGTGCCAGTAGTCTGGGGCCCGGGAGAGACGATGAGCAGTTCTTC	CASSLGPGRDDEQFF
13	TRBV11-3	.	.	TRBJ1-1	TGTGCCAGCAGCTTGGCCCCCCAGGCGAGTGCTTTCTTT	CASSLAPQASAFF
15	TRBV10-3	.	.	TRBJ2-5	TGTGCCATCAGTAATGACCGGGAGCCTCAAGAGACCCAGTACTTC	CAISNDREPQETQYF
14	TRBV27	TRBD1	.	TRBJ1-6	TGTGCCAGCAGTTACAGGGGGGAGAATTCACCCCTCCACTTT	CASSYRGENSPLHF
15	TRBV7-9	.	.	TRBJ1-4	TGTGCCAGCAGCCTAAGGGAAGGGACTAATGAAAAACTGTTTTTT	CASSLREGTNEKLFF
13	TRBV19	TRBD2	few	TRBJ2-7	TGTGCCAGTAGCCGGGGGGAGTCCTACGAGCAGTACTTC	CASSRGESYEQYF
16	TRBV4-3	TRBD2	.	TRBJ2-1	TGCGCCAGCAGCCAAGAGGCGGGGGGGGATTACAATGAGCAGTTCTTC	CASSQEAGGDYNEQFF
11	TRBV20-1	TRBD1	.	TRBJ1-2	TGCAGTGCCGGACAGGGAGGCGGCTACACCTTC	CSAGQGGGYTF
13	TRBV15	.	.	TRBJ2-2	TGTGCCACCAGCAGACGGCGGGAAGGGGAGCTGTTTTTT	CATSRRREGELFF
14	TRBV10-3	.	.	TRBJ1-6	TGTGCCGCCGCCGGAGTTGGGGATAATTCACCCCTCCACTTT	CAAAGVGDNSPLHF
14	TRBV6-6	TRBD2	.	TRBJ2-2	TGTGCCAGCAGTTACTCGACTAGCGCCGGGGAGCTGTTTTTT	CASSYSTSAGELFF
12	TRBV21-1	.	.	TRBJ1-2	TGTGCCATCATCAGGAGAGATGATGGCTACACCTTC	CAIIRRDDGYTF
16	TRBV9	TRBD2	.	TRBJ2-1	TGTGCCAGCAGCCCAACGGGACTAGCGGGGGGGGATGAGCAGTTCTTC	CASSPTGLAGGDEQFF
15	TRBV27	TRBD1	.	TRBJ2-1	TGTGCCAGCAGTACACCGGGACAGGGGTTCGTTGAGCAGTTCTTC	CASSTPGQGFVEQFF
16	TRBV7-9	TRBD1	.	TRBJ2-7	TGTGCCAGCAGCTTAGGGACTCCGGGACAGGGTTACGAGCAGTACTTC	CASSLGTPGQGYEQYF
16	TRBV12-2	.	.	TRBJ1-6	TGTGCAAGTCGCTTAGGAGGCAGGGGGGGTTCGTCACCCCTCCACTTT	CASRLGGRGGSSPLHF
14	TRBV5-1	.	once	TRBJ1-1	TGCGCCAGCAGCTTGGCGGGATCGGCCACTGAAGCTTTCTTT	CASSLAGSATEAFF
15	TRBV19	TRBD1	.	TRBJ1-1	TGTGCCAGTATCCCTCGACAGGGATTGGTTACTGAAGCTTTCTTT	CASIPRQGLVTEAFF
13	TRBV30	.	.	TRBJ2-5	TGTGCCTGGAGTGGCGGCCTACAAGAGACCCAGTACTTC	CAWSGGLQETQYF
13	TRBV5-6	.	.	TRBJ1-1	TGTGCCAGCAGCTTGGCAAGGGCGACTGAAGCTTTCTTT	CASSLARATEAFF
14	TRBV29-1	TRBD2	.	TRBJ2-5	TGCAGCGTCTCTAGAGCGGGGGGGCAAGAGACCCAGTACTTC	CSVSRAGGQETQYF
13	TRBV6-1	TRBD1	.	TRBJ1-4	TGTGCCACCAGGGGGCTCACTAATGAAAAACTGTTTTTT	CATRGLTNEKLFF
16	TRBV5-1	TRBD2	.	TRBJ2-3	TGCGCCAGCAGCTCGAGGACTAGCGGGGGAACAGATACGCAGTATTTT	CASSSRTSGGTDTQYF
14	TRBV9	.	.	TRBJ1-2	TGTGCCAGCAGCTTCCGGGACGGCTTTTATGGCTACACCTTC	CASSFRDGFYGYTF
14	TRBV5-6	.	.	TRBJ1-1	TGTGCCAGCAGCTTGGTATTTTCCGACACTGAAGCTTTCTTT	CASSLVFSDTEAFF